Listed below are T cell receptor beta chains from one sample, sequenced in a study of regulatory T cells in long-lasting Graves disease. Via MiXCR, TCRdb re-called the multiplex PCR reads, giving one row per CDR3 protein. Here the sample spans around 420,000 distinct CDR3 sequences, roughly 16% being singletons. The specimen comprised peripheral blood mononuclear cells (PBMCs), sampled at new diagnosis, from a patient treated with antithyroid drugs. The receptors come from a female donor with Graves disease. The CDR3 runs from the conserved cysteine through the conserved F or W. Each record gives: clone size, V gene, J gene, D gene, CDR3 length, CDR3 protein, CDR3 DNA. The D gene is left open where the match is weak. Only some rows state a clone size, as once, few, many or a class for expanded clones.

many	TRBV29-1	TRBJ2-5	.	13	CSVGRGWEETQYF	TGCAGCGTGGGACGAGGATGGGAGGAGACCCAGTACTTC
many	TRBV13	TRBJ1-1	.	13	CASSLVAGTEAFF	TGTGCCAGCAGCTTAGTAGCTGGAACTGAAGCTTTCTTT
many	TRBV10-3	TRBJ2-7	.	15	CAISESEGTDREQYF	TGTGCCATCAGTGAGTCGGAGGGGACGGATCGTGAGCAGTACTTC
many	TRBV7-8	TRBJ2-1	TRBD2	16	CASSLAPGGTYNEQFF	TGTGCCAGCAGCTTAGCGCCGGGGGGGACGTACAATGAGCAGTTCTTC
.	TRBV2	TRBJ2-2	TRBD1	16	CASSPGQASNTGELFF	TGTGCCAGCTCCCCGGGACAGGCCTCGAACACCGGGGAGCTGTTTTTT
few	TRBV19	TRBJ2-3	.	15	CASSQRDGRTDTQYF	TGTGCCAGTAGCCAAAGGGACGGTCGCACAGATACGCAGTATTTT
many	TRBV5-1	TRBJ1-1	.	14	CASSFGGWGTEAFF	TGCGCCAGCAGCTTTGGGGGCTGGGGCACTGAAGCTTTCTTT
many	TRBV5-1	TRBJ2-5	.	14	CASSSPWGEETQYF	TGTGCCAGCAGCTCCCCCTGGGGGGAGGAGACCCAGTACTTC
many	TRBV28	TRBJ2-4	.	13	CASSFGAKNIQYF	TGTGCCAGCAGTTTCGGAGCCAAAAACATTCAGTACTTC
many	TRBV7-6	TRBJ2-1	TRBD1	18	CASSFVERQGSSYNEQFF	TGTGCCAGCAGCTTCGTGGAGCGACAGGGGAGCTCCTACAATGAGCAGTTCTTC